The rows below give T cell receptor beta chains drawn from one sample of a study of blood T cell repertoires in COVID-19. Some clones are missing from TCRdb's copy, which holds only in-frame ones; the method was immunoSEQ multiplex PCR. The top ten hold around 7.3% of the sample, which has 75,000 to 100,000 clones, almost 85% seen once. Sequenced sample: peripheral blood. These receptor sequences come from a man aged 45-65 years with active or convalescent COVID-19. The CDR3 runs from the conserved cysteine through the conserved F or W. Fields, in order: clone size, D gene, J gene, CDR3 length, V gene, CDR3 DNA, CDR3 protein. The D gene is left open where the match is weak. Only some rows state a clone size, as once, few, many or a class for expanded clones.

abundance: few; d_gene: .; j_gene: TRBJ1-2; len: 11; v_gene: TRBV28; CDR3nt: TGTGCCAGCACCCGCGGACAGAGCTACACCTTC; CDR3aa: CASTRGQSYTF
abundance: .; d_gene: .; j_gene: TRBJ1-1; len: 14; v_gene: TRBV27; CDR3nt: TGTGCCAGCAGGAAATACGACAGACCCACTGAAGCTTTCTTT; CDR3aa: CASRKYDRPTEAFF
abundance: .; d_gene: TRBD1; j_gene: TRBJ1-3; len: 15; v_gene: TRBV28; CDR3nt: TGTGCCAGCACTCCGGGACAGCTCTCTGGAAACACCATATATTTT; CDR3aa: CASTPGQLSGNTIYF
abundance: .; d_gene: .; j_gene: TRBJ1-3; len: 15; v_gene: TRBV28; CDR3nt: TGTGCCAGCAGGATGACAGTAACCACTGGAAACACCATATATTTT; CDR3aa: CASRMTVTTGNTIYF
abundance: .; d_gene: TRBD1; j_gene: TRBJ2-1; len: 15; v_gene: TRBV11-2; CDR3nt: TGTGCCAGCAGCGAAGGACAGGGGGCCTACAATGAGCAGTTCTTC; CDR3aa: CASSEGQGAYNEQFF
abundance: many; d_gene: .; j_gene: TRBJ1-5; len: 14; v_gene: TRBV28; CDR3nt: TGTGCCAGCAGTTTGTCCCTCAGGGATCAGCCCCAGCATTTT; CDR3aa: CASSLSLRDQPQHF
abundance: .; d_gene: .; j_gene: TRBJ2-5; len: 12; v_gene: TRBV29-1; CDR3nt: TGCAGCGTGACACCCTGGGAGGAGACCCAGTACTTC; CDR3aa: CSVTPWEETQYF
abundance: few; d_gene: .; j_gene: TRBJ1-5; len: 13; v_gene: TRBV18; CDR3nt: TGTGCCAGCTCACCCCAAAGCAATCAGCCCCAGCATTTT; CDR3aa: CASSPQSNQPQHF
abundance: once; d_gene: .; j_gene: TRBJ2-1; len: 14; v_gene: TRBV7-8; CDR3nt: TGTGCCAGCAGCTTAACAGTATCCTACAATGAGCAGTTCTTC; CDR3aa: CASSLTVSYNEQFF
abundance: few; d_gene: .; j_gene: TRBJ1-1; len: 16; v_gene: TRBV7-9; CDR3nt: TGTGCCAGCAGCCCTTATTCCGGGACAATGAACACTGAAGCTTTCTTT; CDR3aa: CASSPYSGTMNTEAFF
abundance: few; d_gene: TRBD1; j_gene: TRBJ1-2; len: 14; v_gene: TRBV6-1; CDR3nt: TGTGCCAGCAGTGAAGAATCAGGGGGCTATGGCTACACCTTC; CDR3aa: CASSEESGGYGYTF
abundance: .; d_gene: TRBD1; j_gene: TRBJ1-6; len: 15; v_gene: TRBV19; CDR3nt: TGTGCCAGTAGTGGATGGGACAGGGATAATTCACCCCTCCACTTT; CDR3aa: CASSGWDRDNSPLHF
abundance: .; d_gene: .; j_gene: TRBJ1-4; len: 17; v_gene: TRBV6-7; CDR3nt: TGTGCCAGCAGTTACTCGAGTATGGGAGCGACTAATGAAAAACTGTTTTTT; CDR3aa: CASSYSSMGATNEKLFF
abundance: .; d_gene: TRBD1; j_gene: TRBJ1-6; len: 14; v_gene: TRBV15; CDR3nt: TGTGCCACCAGCACCGGACAGGCGGAACAGCCCCTCCACTTT; CDR3aa: CATSTGQAEQPLHF
abundance: .; d_gene: TRBD1; j_gene: TRBJ1-2; len: 15; v_gene: TRBV6-4; CDR3nt: TGTGCCAGCAGTTCGTCGGGACAGTATAACTATGGCTACACCTTC; CDR3aa: CASSSSGQYNYGYTF